The clone carrying this T cell receptor (beta chain) was detected ten times or more. Antigen specificity is unknown. This record comes from a study of regulatory T cells in long-lasting Graves disease. The study, taken as a whole, reports: Persistent Graves' patients showed less TCR diversity than newly diagnosed ones.

This CDR3 has 15 residues. With 3 bases removed from V and 3 bases from J, the gap between germline ends came to 14 bases. Per germline, CDR1 MNHGY and CDR2 SVAAGI. Time point here: newly diagnosed GD, antithyroid drugs for less than 3 months. Construction of the TCR library relied on RNA isolated from PBMCs. Diagnoses of Graves' disease were made by American Thyroid Association guidelines. Construction of the TCR beta libraries employed iRepertoire HTBI primers in conjunction with Arm-PCR of CDR3 regions. TCRdb recomputed calls from the multiplex PCR reads with MiXCR, one row per CDR3 protein. Altogether some 220,000 distinct CDR3 sequences are present, around a fifth being singletons, with the ten largest covering 12%. This same sample was also taken into another study, of T cells in Graves' hyperthyroidism and ophthalmopathy.

Here the sequenced sample was peripheral blood mononuclear cells (PBMCs), taken at new diagnosis, from a patient treated with antithyroid drugs. The receptor was derived from a woman aged 30 to 39 with Graves disease. The gene calls are TRBV6-9 and TRBJ1-1; D is undetermined. CDR3 residues: CASSYGASGDTEAFF. CDR3 DNA: TGTGCCAGCAGTTACGGTGCCTCAGGTGACACTGAAGCTTTCTTT.